Following are 9 T cell receptor beta chains from one sample sequenced in a study of control samples from healthy donors and cancer patients. Generated by immunoSEQ multiplex PCR, the TCRdb table keeps only in-frame clones and is missing some. The table lists 150,000 to 200,000 clones, roughly 90% of them singletons. Sequencing used blood. The receptors were gathered from a woman aged 25 to 39 in good health.

This clone has only one observation. The V call is TRBV2, the J call TRBJ2-3; weak D call: TRBD2 (6 bases). Per the germline V gene, CDR1 is SNHLY and CDR2 is FYNNEI. V lost 6 bases and J lost 2, with 15 bases in between. This CDR3 contains 15 residues. CDR3 region: CASSGTWGPTDTQYF. CDR3 nucleotide sequence: TGTGCCAGCAGCGGGACTTGGGGACCCACAGATACGCAGTATTTT.

This sequence joins TRBV5-1 and TRBJ2-5, with 7 bases that match TRBD1. This CDR3 has 16 residues. Germline CDR1 reads SGHRS; CDR2 reads YFSETQ. V was clipped by 0 bases and J by 2 bases; unmatched bases: 7. The CDR3 DNA reads as TGCGCCAGCAGCTTGGCGGGGCGACAGGGTCAAGAGACCCAGTACTTC. Encoded protein: CASSLAGRQGQETQYF.

This rearrangement joins TRBV5-1 to TRBJ2-2, with TRBD1 matching over 10 bases. From germline, CDR1 is SGHRS and CDR2 YFSETQ. The CDR3 covers 16 residues. The V and J ends lost 3 bases and 5 bases, in that order; junction bases with no gene match: 7. The chain's CDR3 is CASSSTGGWRTGELFF. In DNA form, the CDR3 reads TGCGCCAGCAGCTCGACAGGGGGCTGGAGGACCGGGGAGCTGTTTTTT.

Notes on this clone: This same CDR3 is encoded by further DNA sequences in the sample. V is TRBV6-2 or TRBV6-3 and J is TRBJ2-1; D remains ambiguous. The CDR3 has 14 residues. V was trimmed by 4 bases and J by 4 bases, leaving 11 bases between them. Per germline, CDR1 MNHEY and CDR2 SVGEGT. The CDR3, as DNA: TGTGCCAGCAGTTGGCCGAACCTTTACAATGAGCAGTTCTTC. Translating gives CASSWPNLYNEQFF.

The rearrangement uses TRBV27 and TRBJ2-7; tentative D call: TRBD1 (7 bases). Germline CDR1 and CDR2: MNHEY and SMNVEV (reference sequence). The CDR3 is 15 amino acids. V gave up 6 bases and J gave up 0 bases, with 15 bases separating them. The CDR3 sequence is CASSRGTLSSYEQYF. In DNA form, the CDR3 reads TGTGCCAGCAGCAGGGGGACTCTAAGCTCCTACGAGCAGTACTTC.

The chain uses TRBV5-1 and TRBJ2-3; 9 nucleotides match TRBD2. In germline, CDR1 is SGHRS, CDR2 YFSETQ. The trim removed 0 bases at V and 5 bases at J, leaving 4 bases unmatched. The CDR3 totals 15 residues. In DNA form, the CDR3 reads TGCGCCAGCAGCTTGGGACTAGCGGTCGGAGATACGCAGTATTTT. Protein: CASSLGLAVGDTQYF.

The gene calls are TRBV14 and TRBJ1-1; TRBD1 might be the D (5 bases). V was clipped by 1 base and J by 6 bases, with 12 bases between them. CDR1 and CDR2 (germline): SGHDN, FVKESK. The CDR3 sequence is 14 residues long. CDR3 DNA sequence: TGTGCCAGCAGCCAAGGACAGTGGATCGCTGAAGCTTTCTTT. It specifies CASSQGQWIAEAFF.

The gene calls are TRBV11-2 and TRBJ2-3; 8 bases are shared with TRBD1. CDR1 SGHAT and CDR2 FQNNGV come from the germline V gene. The CDR3 length is 19 residues. V lost 5 bases and J lost 4; bases outside the gene matches: 20. CDR3 region: CASSTLRQGTGAKADTQYF. The CDR3, as DNA: TGTGCCAGCAGCACCCTTCGACAGGGGACGGGAGCTAAAGCAGATACGCAGTATTTT.

Comment on this clone: Other DNA sequences in this sample translate to the same CDR3. This rearrangement joins TRBV6-1 to TRBJ1-5; 8 nucleotides line up with TRBD1. This CDR3 comprises 16 residues. Germline V gives CDR1 MNHNS, CDR2 SASEGT. V was pared by 3 bases and J by 0 bases, with 4 bases of the junction left unmatched. The CDR3 coding sequence is TGTGCCAGCAGTGAGCAGGGGGCTTATAGCAATCAGCCCCAGCATTTT. As protein: CASSEQGAYSNQPQHF.